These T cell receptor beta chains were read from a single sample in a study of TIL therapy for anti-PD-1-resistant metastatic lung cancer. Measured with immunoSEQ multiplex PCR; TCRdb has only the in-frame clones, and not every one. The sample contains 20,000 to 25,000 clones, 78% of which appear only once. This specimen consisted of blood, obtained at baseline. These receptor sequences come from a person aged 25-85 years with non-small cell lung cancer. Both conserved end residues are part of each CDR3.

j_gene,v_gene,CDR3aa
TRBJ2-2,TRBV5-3,CARSLRRKRAVTGELFF
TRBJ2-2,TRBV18,CASSPPTSGVRTGELFF
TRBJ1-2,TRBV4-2,CASSLDSLGYGYTF
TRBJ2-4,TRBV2,CASAREGGQYF
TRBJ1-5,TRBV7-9,CASTGGRGNQPQHF
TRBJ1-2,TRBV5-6,CASSLDRKANYGYTF
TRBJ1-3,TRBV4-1,CASSLTPGQQTSGNTIYF
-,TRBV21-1,CASSKVSRQGCEQYF
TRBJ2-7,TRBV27,CASSPSGSGSSYEQYF
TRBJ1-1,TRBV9,CASSVDGGVRSNTEAFF
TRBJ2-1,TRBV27,CASSLSLASNEQFF
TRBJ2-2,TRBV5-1,CASSPDDRGSGELFF
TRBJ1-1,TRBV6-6,CASSWTQGASTEAFF
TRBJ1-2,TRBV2,CASRSVQTGSGYTF
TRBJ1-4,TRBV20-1,CSASVGTGLFF
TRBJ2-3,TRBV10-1,CASSSGASTDTQYF
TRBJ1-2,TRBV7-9,CASSLMKYGYTF
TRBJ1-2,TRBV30,CAWSVMPQVQSYGYTF
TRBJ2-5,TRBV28,CASSGTPGRPLETQYF
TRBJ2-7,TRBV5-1,CASSSHRTGTTYEQYF
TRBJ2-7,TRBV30,CAWSVLGSGRARSYEQYF
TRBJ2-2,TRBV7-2,CASSLTAGTGELFF
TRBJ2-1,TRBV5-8,CASSLVTSGVHYNEQFF
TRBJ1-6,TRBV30,CAWSEPLSSYNSPLHF
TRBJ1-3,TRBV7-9,CASIKSFLGENTIYF
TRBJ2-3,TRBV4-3,CASSQELAGGPDTQYF
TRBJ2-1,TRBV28,CASSLKIVDEQFF
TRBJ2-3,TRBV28,CASSGGQGLTDTQYF
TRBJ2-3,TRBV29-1,CSARPGSTDTQYF
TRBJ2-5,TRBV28,CASSTLGGFKTQYF
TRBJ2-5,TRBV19,CASSTGTWETQYF
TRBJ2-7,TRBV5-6,CASSLDGRTNYEQYF
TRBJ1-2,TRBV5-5,CASSLGGTLNYGYTF
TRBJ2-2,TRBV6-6,CASRPLVSSTGELFF
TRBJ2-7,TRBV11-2,CASSFPLGTGGYEQYF
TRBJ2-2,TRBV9,CASSVAPTLDGELFF
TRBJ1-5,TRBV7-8,CASRTDFGNQPQHF
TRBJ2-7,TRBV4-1,CASSQGFSYEQYF
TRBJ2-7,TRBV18,CASSPLAGGRDYEQYF
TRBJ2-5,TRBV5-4,CASSRTGRETQYF
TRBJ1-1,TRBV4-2,CASSQATKNTEAFF
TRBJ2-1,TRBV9,CASSADDRGLGEQFF
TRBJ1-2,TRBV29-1,CSVGRRGEGYTF
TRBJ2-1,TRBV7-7,CASSPNSGSSDEQFF
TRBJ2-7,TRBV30,CAWSVLYQRAYEQYF
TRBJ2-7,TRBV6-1,CASSEVGVGYEQYF
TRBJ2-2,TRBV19,CASRSPGTNTGELFF
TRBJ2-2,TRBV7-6,CASSLGLAGVTGELFF
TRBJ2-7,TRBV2,CASSEALRREQYF
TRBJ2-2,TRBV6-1,CASTVRDYTGELFF
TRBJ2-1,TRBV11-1,CASSFFLSSYNEQFF
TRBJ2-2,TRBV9,CASSVAVGQFAGELFF
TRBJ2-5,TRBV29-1,CSVEDHRRAQETQYF
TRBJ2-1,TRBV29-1,CSVGVSGRHEQFF
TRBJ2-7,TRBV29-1,CSVGVSYEQYF
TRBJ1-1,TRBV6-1,CASSTGGLGEAFF